The present entry profiles one T cell receptor beta chain with its context. Its antigen is not known. The sample comes from a study of T cell repertoires in cytomegalovirus infection. Whole-study context: Recently identified HLA-C-restricted CMV epitopes and well-studied HLA-B-restricted CMV epitopes were used by the study.

From germline, CDR1 is DFQATT and CDR2 SNEGSKA (reference sequence). The length of the CDR3 is 15 residues. V was shortened by 0 bases and J by 0 bases, with 9 bases between the two germline ends. From the reads, TCRdb called clonotypes with MiXCR, one entry per CDR3 protein. The sample holds approximately 990,000 distinct CDR3 sequences; around 30% are singletons and the top ten take more than 13%. Broader study findings: Clonotypes of TCR beta that were HLA-C-restricted and CMV-specific dominated the ex vivo response.

This TCR was sampled from a human donor in good health (CMV status not recorded). Some clones in this sample may be carry-over from other donors' samples. The V and J genes are TRBV20-1 and TRBJ1-5; D unclear. This sample comprised cultured CD8+ T cells from PBMCs, obtained from culture after CMV antigen stimulation. The CDR3 nucleotides read TGCAGTGCTAGAGAGGTGTCCAGTAGCAATCAGCCCCAGCATTTT. Translating gives CSAREVSSSNQPQHF.